Listed below are T cell receptor beta chains from one sample, sequenced in a study of technical replicates of blood from several donors. Libraries were prepared by immunoSEQ multiplex PCR; TCRdb keeps only in-frame clonotypes and omits some of them. The table records tens of thousands of clones, 95% to 98% of them present only once. Material for sequencing was T cells isolated from PBMCs. The receptors come from a human donor in good health. Each CDR3 is given with its conserved first and last residue. D genes are given only for firm matches. Not every row has a clone size; where given, it reads once, few, many or a size class.

>TRBD1|TRBV7-2|15|once|TRBJ2-1
CASSGQGVHYNEQFF
TGTGCCAGCAGCGGTCAGGGGGTTCACTACAATGAGCAGTTCTTC
>-|TRBV9|13|-|TRBJ2-7
CASSPTGLHEQYF
TGTGCCAGCAGCCCCACAGGGCTCCACGAGCAGTACTTC
>-|TRBV6-1|13|-|TRBJ2-5
CASSGNTQETQYF
TGTGCCAGCAGTGGCAACACCCAAGAGACCCAGTACTTC
>TRBD2|TRBV9|15|once|TRBJ2-2
CASSAGTSVTGELFF
TGTGCCAGCAGCGCCGGGACTAGCGTCACCGGGGAGCTGTTTTTT
>-|TRBV5-8|11|-|TRBJ2-7
CASSSGYEQYF
TGTGCCAGCAGCTCGGGCTACGAGCAGTACTTC
>TRBD2|TRBV29-1|14|-|TRBJ2-2
CSVDGGANTGELFF
TGCAGCGTTGACGGGGGGGCGAACACCGGGGAGCTGTTTTTT
>-|TRBV19|14|-|TRBJ2-3
CASKGQISTDTQYF
TGTGCCAGTAAAGGACAGATATCCACAGATACGCAGTATTTT
>TRBD1|TRBV19|14|-|TRBJ1-1
CASRSSGGFTEAFF
TGTGCCAGTAGATCGTCAGGGGGCTTCACTGAAGCTTTCTTT
>TRBD2|TRBV5-1|14|-|TRBJ2-1
CASSSERELHEQFF
TGCGCCAGCAGCTCTGAGCGGGAGCTCCATGAGCAGTTCTTC
>TRBD1|TRBV6-5|16|-|TRBJ1-1
CASSYGQAGLNTEAFF
TGTGCCAGCAGTTACGGACAGGCTGGATTGAACACTGAAGCTTTCTTT
>-|TRBV5-4|13|-|TRBJ2-7
CASSLEQGYEQYF
TGTGCCAGCAGCTTAGAACAGGGATACGAGCAGTACTTC
>-|TRBV4-1|14|-|TRBJ2-5
CASSQESLKETQYF
TGCGCCAGCAGCCAAGAGTCACTCAAAGAGACCCAGTACTTC
>-|TRBV29-1|11|-|TRBJ1-2
CSVYGAYGYTF
TGCAGCGTTTATGGGGCCTATGGCTACACCTTC
>TRBD1|TRBV6-5|13|-|TRBJ2-7
CASRLDTGGLQYF
TGTGCCAGCAGACTAGATACAGGGGGCTTGCAGTACTTC
>TRBD2|TRBV28|13|-|TRBJ2-7
CASSSGTSYEQYF
TGTGCCAGCAGCTCCGGGACTAGCTACGAGCAGTACTTC
>TRBD2|TRBV30|15|-|TRBJ2-5
CAWSVWNGRAQTQYF
TGTGCCTGGAGTGTGTGGAACGGGAGGGCCCAGACCCAGTACTTC
>-|TRBV30|14|-|TRBJ2-1
CAWEVPIFYNEQFF
TGTGCCTGGGAAGTGCCTATCTTCTACAATGAGCAGTTCTTC
>-|TRBV6-5|12|-|TRBJ1-4
CASSSGNEKLFF
TGTGCCAGCAGTTCAGGGAATGAAAAACTGTTTTTT
>TRBD1|TRBV5-4|14|-|TRBJ2-5
CASSRDSSQETQYF
TGTGCCAGCAGCCGGGACAGTTCTCAAGAGACCCAGTACTTC
>-|TRBV7-2|15|-|TRBJ2-5
CASSSQGLGQETQYF
TGTGCCAGCAGCTCCCAGGGGTTGGGGCAAGAGACCCAGTACTTC
>-|TRBV6-1|12|-|TRBJ1-1
CASSDRNWEAFF
TGTGCCAGCAGTGATAGAAACTGGGAAGCTTTCTTT
>-|TRBV4-2|18|-|TRBJ1-5
CASSRWEGGPGSNQPQHF
TGTGCCAGCAGCCGATGGGAGGGGGGCCCGGGTAGCAATCAGCCCCAGCATTTT
>TRBD1|TRBV19|13|-|TRBJ2-5
CASRGTGEETQYF
TGTGCCAGTAGGGGGACAGGGGAAGAGACCCAGTACTTC
>-|TRBV5-4|15|-|TRBJ1-3
CASSFDRISGNTIYF
TGTGCCAGCAGCTTCGACAGGATTTCTGGAAACACCATATATTTT
>-|TRBV29-1|11|-|TRBJ2-1
CSVELANEQFF
TGCAGCGTTGAATTAGCTAATGAGCAGTTCTTC
>-|TRBV5-8|15|-|TRBJ1-5
CASSLAGRSNQPQHF
TGTGCCAGCAGCTTGGCTGGGCGTAGCAATCAGCCCCAGCATTTT
>TRBD2|TRBV10-3|16|-|TRBJ2-3
CAISLAGGRGTDTQYF
TGTGCCATCAGTCTAGCGGGAGGTAGGGGCACAGATACGCAGTATTTT
>TRBD2|TRBV11-2|15|-|TRBJ2-7
CASSLSRTSGLEQYF
TGTGCCAGCAGCTTGTCCCGGACTAGCGGTCTAGAGCAGTACTTC
>-|TRBV9|12|-|TRBJ1-2
CASSVGGGGYTF
TGTGCCAGCAGCGTAGGAGGGGGTGGCTACACCTTC
>TRBD1|TRBV27|16|-|TRBJ2-7
CASSLFTGGGSYEQYF
TGTGCCAGCAGTTTATTCACAGGGGGTGGCTCCTACGAGCAGTACTTC
>-|TRBV29-1|12|once|TRBJ1-1
CSVEHTNTEAFF
TGCAGCGTTGAACACACGAACACTGAAGCTTTCTTT
>-|TRBV5-6|14|-|TRBJ2-5
CASSLGLAKETQYF
TGTGCCAGCAGCTTGGGGCTAGCTAAAGAGACCCAGTACTTC
>-|TRBV2|13|-|TRBJ2-3
CASSEQGTDTQYF
TGTGCCAGCAGTGAACAGGGCACAGATACGCAGTATTTT
>-|TRBV5-6|13|-|TRBJ1-2
CASSPDRYYGYTF
TGTGCCAGCAGCCCCGACAGGTACTATGGCTACACCTTC
>TRBD2|TRBV7-2|14|-|TRBJ2-3
CASSLGTSGRAKYF
TGTGCCAGCAGCTTAGGGACTAGCGGGAGGGCCAAGTATTTT
>-|TRBV9|13|-|TRBJ2-1
CASHPMQGDEQFF
TGTGCCAGCCACCCTATGCAGGGCGATGAGCAGTTCTTC
>TRBD1|TRBV19|16|-|TRBJ2-1
CASSIGETGTYNEQFF
TGTGCCAGTAGTATTGGGGAGACAGGGACATACAATGAGCAGTTCTTC
>TRBD2|TRBV5-1|15|-|TRBJ2-5
CASSLLTSGQETQYF
TGCGCCAGCAGCTTGTTGACTAGCGGCCAAGAGACCCAGTACTTC
>TRBD1|TRBV28|13|-|TRBJ1-2
CASRTTGDYGYTF
TGTGCCAGCAGAACGACAGGGGACTATGGCTACACCTTC
>TRBD2|TRBV28|15|-|TRBJ2-7
CASRPPGLSSYEQYF
TGTGCCAGCAGACCTCCGGGACTAAGCTCCTACGAGCAGTACTTC
>-|TRBV27|13|-|TRBJ1-1
CASSFSGVAEAFF
TGTGCCAGCAGTTTCTCGGGGGTAGCTGAAGCTTTCTTT
>TRBD2|TRBV27|17|-|TRBJ2-3
CASSLLRGGRASDTQYF
TGTGCCAGCAGTCTCCTTAGGGGCGGGAGGGCGTCAGATACGCAGTATTTT
>-|TRBV27|15|-|TRBJ1-1
CASSLSIRGAAEAFF
TGTGCCAGCAGTTTATCGATACGGGGGGCCGCTGAAGCTTTCTTT
>TRBD1|TRBV27|14|-|TRBJ2-7
CASFPDRTSYEQYF
TGTGCCAGTTTCCCGGACAGGACATCCTACGAGCAGTACTTC
>-|TRBV28|14|-|TRBJ1-5
CASRPGYSNQPQHF
TGTGCCAGCAGACCAGGGTATAGCAATCAGCCCCAGCATTTT
>-|TRBV29-1|13|-|TRBJ1-2
CSATGTSNYGYTF
TGCAGCGCCACCGGGACATCCAACTATGGCTACACCTTC
>-|TRBV15|13|-|TRBJ2-4
CATSIAELNIQYF
TGTGCCACCAGCATTGCGGAGCTAAACATTCAGTACTTC
>-|TRBV7-9|12|-|TRBJ2-3
CASSLETDTQYF
TGTGCCAGCTCGCTGGAGACAGATACGCAGTATTTT
>-|TRBV11-3|15|-|TRBJ2-7
CASSSRGTGLDEQYF
TGTGCCAGCAGCTCCCGGGGCACAGGGCTGGACGAGCAGTACTTC
>TRBD2|TRBV7-9|16|once|TRBJ2-3
CASSFRGGRAGGTQYF
TGTGCCAGCAGCTTCCGAGGCGGGAGGGCCGGGGGTACGCAGTATTTT
>TRBD2|TRBV4-2|15|-|TRBJ2-5
CASSPGLAGGETQYF
TGTGCCAGCAGCCCGGGACTAGCGGGAGGAGAGACCCAGTACTTC
>-|TRBV29-1|11|-|TRBJ1-4
CRQIFNEKLFF
TGCAGACAGATTTTTAATGAAAAACTGTTTTTT
>-|TRBV2|15|-|TRBJ2-5
CASSEVWGVGETQYF
TGTGCCAGCAGTGAAGTTTGGGGGGTTGGAGAGACCCAGTACTTC